This T cell receptor (beta chain) was sequenced in a study of blood T cell repertoires in COVID-19. Study-level background: Italy, Spain and the United States were the sources of the convalescent and acute COVID-19 samples. The cDNA or gDNA used as material had been derived from T cells, B-cell-depleted T cells, or PBMCs.

Sequencing was performed with immunoSEQ multiplex PCR; in TCRdb, only in-frame clones are kept and a portion is missing. This sample carries roughly 300,000 clones, around 90% of them seen once, and the ten largest clones take 9.4%. V shed 6 bases and J 5 bases; nucleotides not matched to a gene: 5. The germline V gene encodes CDR1 LNHDA and CDR2 SQIVND (reference sequence). The CDR3 consists of 13 residues. The chain is built from TRBV19 and TRBJ2-7, with 9 positions matching TRBD1. The receptor comes from a man aged 18-30 years with active or convalescent COVID-19. Specimen: peripheral blood. The CDR3 DNA reads as TGTGCCAGTAGCTCGACAGGGGGGGACGAGCAGTACTTC. Translating it yields CASSSTGGDEQYF.